The present T cell receptor beta chain was sequenced within a study of shared clonotypes between healthy human individuals. Only one count was recorded for this clone. This CDR3 spans 16 amino acids. Germline V gene sequence: CDR1 SGHRS, CDR2 YFSETQ. V was clipped by 5 bases and J by 0 bases, with 18 bases between them. The repertoire was sequenced with immunoSEQ multiplex PCR; TCRdb's copy has only in-frame clones and lacks some. The table includes millions of clones, 90% to 95% detected once. The J gene is TRBJ2-7, the V gene TRBV5-1; D is perhaps TRBD1 or TRBD2 (5 bases each). This TCR derives from a man between 18 and 29 years old in good health. The sample comprised naive CD4+ T cells sorted from blood. Specified subset: CD45RA+ positively selected. CDR3 DNA: TGCGCCAGCAGTCATACCCCCGGGACCGACTCCTACGAGCAGTACTTC. Its protein is CASSHTPGTDSYEQYF. Looking up the rest from reference TRBV5-1 and TRBJ2-7 gives the full variable domain: KAGVTQTPRYLIKTRGQQVTLSCSPISGHRSVSWYQQTPGQGLQFLFEYFSETQRNKGNFPGRFSGRQFSNSRSEMNVSTLELGDSALYLCASSHTPGTDSYEQYFGPGTRLTVT.